A selection of T cell receptor beta chains follows, all from one sample in a study of beta chain features in type 1 diabetes. Only in-frame clones appear in the TCRdb table, and some are missing; sequencing was by immunoSEQ multiplex PCR. The table includes some 250,000 clones, 27% detected once. Sequencing used central memory CD4+ T cells from blood. The receptors come from a man aged 25 to 45 in good health. CDR3s leave out the opening cysteine and the closing phenylalanine or tryptophan. Size tells how often a clone was seen (once, few, many) or the class of an expanded clone, and some rows leave it out.

V gene: TRBV10-3; clone size: many; J gene: TRBJ2-3; CDR3 protein: AITALAGNTDTQY
V gene: TRBV30; clone size: few; J gene: TRBJ2-2; CDR3 protein: AWSVRRGSGSGELF
V gene: TRBV30; clone size: few; J gene: TRBJ2-4; CDR3 protein: AWSALLAGGGPGKNIQY
V gene: TRBV7-2; clone size: -; J gene: TRBJ2-3; CDR3 protein: ASSFGRDTQY
V gene: TRBV5-6; clone size: -; J gene: TRBJ2-1; CDR3 protein: ASSLVLAGDINEQF
V gene: TRBV14; clone size: few; J gene: TRBJ2-5; CDR3 protein: ASSRRDRAQQY
V gene: TRBV6-1; clone size: -; J gene: TRBJ1-6; CDR3 protein: ASSQGYNSPLH
V gene: TRBV7-2; clone size: few; J gene: TRBJ2-7; CDR3 protein: ASSPLQRTGSMQY
V gene: TRBV4-2; clone size: few; J gene: TRBJ2-3; CDR3 protein: ASSQAPLAGRADTQY
V gene: TRBV7-2; clone size: few; J gene: TRBJ1-1; CDR3 protein: ASSFDRGAAF
V gene: TRBV6-5; clone size: -; J gene: TRBJ2-3; CDR3 protein: ASSWDGSGSTDTQY
V gene: TRBV30; clone size: -; J gene: TRBJ1-6; CDR3 protein: AWSRNSPLH
V gene: TRBV10-3; clone size: few; J gene: TRBJ2-6; CDR3 protein: AIGDKSGANVLT
V gene: TRBV28; clone size: -; J gene: TRBJ1-5; CDR3 protein: ASSTLSQPQH
V gene: TRBV4-1; clone size: many; J gene: TRBJ2-7; CDR3 protein: ASSQSGDNEQY
V gene: TRBV5-5; clone size: -; J gene: TRBJ2-5; CDR3 protein: ASSQEGHGETQY
V gene: TRBV28; clone size: -; J gene: TRBJ1-1; CDR3 protein: ASGKTGLAEAF
V gene: TRBV18; clone size: -; J gene: TRBJ2-1; CDR3 protein: ASSVSGHNEQF
V gene: TRBV4-3; clone size: many; J gene: TRBJ2-2; CDR3 protein: ASSLGRLAGRTGELF
V gene: TRBV2; clone size: -; J gene: TRBJ2-7; CDR3 protein: ASSYGYEQY
V gene: TRBV7-9; clone size: -; J gene: TRBJ1-2; CDR3 protein: ASRRDPAEGYT
V gene: TRBV7-7; clone size: few; J gene: TRBJ2-2; CDR3 protein: ASSSGTGGPGELF
V gene: TRBV15; clone size: -; J gene: TRBJ1-5; CDR3 protein: ATSRLDGSKAQH
V gene: TRBV30; clone size: -; J gene: TRBJ2-1; CDR3 protein: AWSSGLAGGEQF
V gene: TRBV15; clone size: few; J gene: TRBJ1-2; CDR3 protein: ATSRVGSNGYT
V gene: TRBV30; clone size: few; J gene: TRBJ1-1; CDR3 protein: AWGKMNTEAF
V gene: TRBV6-5; clone size: -; J gene: TRBJ2-7; CDR3 protein: ASSSQTGSSYEQY
V gene: TRBV20-1; clone size: once; J gene: TRBJ2-1; CDR3 protein: SARGRYEQF
V gene: TRBV7-2; clone size: -; J gene: TRBJ2-7; CDR3 protein: ASSVSRDRTYEQY